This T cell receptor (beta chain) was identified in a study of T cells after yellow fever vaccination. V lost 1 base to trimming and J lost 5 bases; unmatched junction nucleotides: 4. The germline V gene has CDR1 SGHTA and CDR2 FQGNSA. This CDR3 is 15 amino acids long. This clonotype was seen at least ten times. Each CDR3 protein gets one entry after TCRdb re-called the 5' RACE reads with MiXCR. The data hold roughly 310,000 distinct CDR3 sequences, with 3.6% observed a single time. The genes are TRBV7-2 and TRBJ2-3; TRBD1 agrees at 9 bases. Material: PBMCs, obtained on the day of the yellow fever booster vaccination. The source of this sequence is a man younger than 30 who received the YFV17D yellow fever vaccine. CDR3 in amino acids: CASSLEHRGQDTQYF. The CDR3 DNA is TGTGCCAGCAGCTTAGAGCACAGGGGGCAAGATACGCAGTATTTT.